The table lists the clone carrying this T cell receptor beta chain with a few counts. What it recognizes is unknown. Preparing the TCRbeta library involved the use of unique molecular identifiers. TCRdb ran MiXCR on the PCR reads and lists one entry per CDR3 protein. The sample has 610,000 or so distinct CDR3 sequences; more than 20% are singletons. The data stem from a study of T-cell reconstitution after alpha-beta-depleted transplantation in children. Study-wide findings and caveats: By about two months after transplant, alpha-beta T cells reportedly arose from several hundred graft clones that had expanded.

Trimming left V 10 bases short and J 4 bases short, with 14 bases between. Germline assignment: CDR1 ENHRY and CDR2 SYGVKD. This CDR3 has 13 amino acids. This TCR derives from a boy under two years old with Wiskott-Aldrich syndrome, due to receive a stem cell transplant. Material: PBMCs, obtained before TCRalphabeta/CD19-depleted stem cell transplant. V gene TRBV10-3 combines with J gene TRBJ2-1; D ambiguous. CDR3 amino acids: CASPGLLYNEQFF. The CDR3 DNA reads TGTGCCAGCCCTGGGCTGCTATACAATGAGCAGTTCTTC.